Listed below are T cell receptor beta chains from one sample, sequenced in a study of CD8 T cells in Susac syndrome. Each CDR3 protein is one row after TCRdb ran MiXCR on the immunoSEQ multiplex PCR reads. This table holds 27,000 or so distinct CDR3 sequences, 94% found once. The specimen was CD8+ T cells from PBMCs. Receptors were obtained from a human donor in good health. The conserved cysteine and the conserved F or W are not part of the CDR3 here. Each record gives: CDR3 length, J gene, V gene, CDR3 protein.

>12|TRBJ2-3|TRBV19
ATVDRGLKDTQY
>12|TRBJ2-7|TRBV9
ASSGTGTEDEQY
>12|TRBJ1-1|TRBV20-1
SCDRGGANTEAF
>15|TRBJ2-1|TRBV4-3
ASSPGTSGGTYNEQF
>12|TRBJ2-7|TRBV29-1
SVESPQGGLEQY
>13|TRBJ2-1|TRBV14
ASSPGTGEFNEQF
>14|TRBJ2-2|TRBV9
ASSVGQGRNTGELF
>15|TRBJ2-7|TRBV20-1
SARDPKRTSGAYEQY
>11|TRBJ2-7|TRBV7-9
ASMEDISYEQY
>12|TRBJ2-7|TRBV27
ASSSRLGSYEQY
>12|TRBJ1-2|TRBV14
ASSQESGYFGYT
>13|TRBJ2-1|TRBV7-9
ASSFGGAPYNEQF
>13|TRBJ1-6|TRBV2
ASRVTGANNSPLH
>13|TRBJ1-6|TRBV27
ASSLSGRTQMPLH
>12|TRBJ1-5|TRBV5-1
ASSPGGDNQPQH
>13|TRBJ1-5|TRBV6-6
ASSYGGGVNQPQH
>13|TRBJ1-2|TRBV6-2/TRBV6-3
ASSYSSGQSGGYT
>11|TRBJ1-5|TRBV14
ASSQGDDQPQH
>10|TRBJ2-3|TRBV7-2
ASRDFTYTQY
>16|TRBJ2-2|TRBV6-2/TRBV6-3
ASSYLTSGGANTGELF
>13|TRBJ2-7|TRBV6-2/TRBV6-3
ASSYEGPSVDEQY
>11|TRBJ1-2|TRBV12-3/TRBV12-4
ASSLGDNYGYT
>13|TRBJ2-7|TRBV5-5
ASSPGWGGTYEQY
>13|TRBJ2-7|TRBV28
ASRDRDRVTYEQY
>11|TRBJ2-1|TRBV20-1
SVRGRVGNEQF